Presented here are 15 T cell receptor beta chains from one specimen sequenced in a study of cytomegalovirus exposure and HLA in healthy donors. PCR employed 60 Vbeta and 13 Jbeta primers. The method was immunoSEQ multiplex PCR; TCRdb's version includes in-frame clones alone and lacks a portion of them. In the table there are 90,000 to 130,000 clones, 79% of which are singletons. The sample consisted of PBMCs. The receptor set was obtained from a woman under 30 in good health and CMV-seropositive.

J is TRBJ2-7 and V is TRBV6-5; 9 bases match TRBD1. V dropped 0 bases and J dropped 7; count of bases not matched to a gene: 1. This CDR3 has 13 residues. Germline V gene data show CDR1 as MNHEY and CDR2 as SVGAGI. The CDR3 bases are TGTGCCAGCAGTTACTCGACAGGGGGAGAGCAGTACTTC. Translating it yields CASSYSTGGEQYF.

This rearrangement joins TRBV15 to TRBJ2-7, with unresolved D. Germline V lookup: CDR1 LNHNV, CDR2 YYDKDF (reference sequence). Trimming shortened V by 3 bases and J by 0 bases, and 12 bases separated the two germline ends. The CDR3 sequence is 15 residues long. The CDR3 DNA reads TGTGCCACCAGCAGTACCACGCGACTCTCCTACGAGCAGTACTTC. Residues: CATSSTTRLSYEQYF. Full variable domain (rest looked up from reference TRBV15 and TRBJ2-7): DAMVIQNPRYQVTQFGKPVTLSCSQTLNHNVMYWYQQKSSQAPKLLFHYYDKDFNNEADTPDNFQSRRPNTSFCFLDIRSPGLGDTAMYLCATSSTTRLSYEQYFGPGTRLTVT.

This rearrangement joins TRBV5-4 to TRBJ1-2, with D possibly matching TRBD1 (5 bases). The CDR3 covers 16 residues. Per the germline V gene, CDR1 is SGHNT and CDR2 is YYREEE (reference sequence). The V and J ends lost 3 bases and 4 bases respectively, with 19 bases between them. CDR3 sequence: CASSSQSGGGLYGYTF. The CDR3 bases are TGTGCCAGCAGCTCTCAATCGGGGGGGGGACTCTATGGCTACACCTTC. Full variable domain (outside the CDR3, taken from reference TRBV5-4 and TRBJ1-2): ETGVTQSPTHLIKTRGQQVTLRCSSQSGHNTVSWYQQALGQGPQFIFQYYREEENGRGNFPPRFSGLQFPNYSSELNVNALELDDSALYLCASSSQSGGGLYGYTFGSGTRLTVV.

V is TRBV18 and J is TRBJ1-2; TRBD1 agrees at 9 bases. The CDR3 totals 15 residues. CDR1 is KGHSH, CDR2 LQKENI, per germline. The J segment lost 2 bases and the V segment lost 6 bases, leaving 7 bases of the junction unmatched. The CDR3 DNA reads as TGTGCCAGCTCGCCAGGGACAGGGTTCAACTATGGCTACACCTTC. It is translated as CASSPGTGFNYGYTF. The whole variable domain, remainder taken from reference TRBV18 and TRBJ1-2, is NAGVMQNPRHLVRRRGQEARLRCSPMKGHSHVYWYRQLPEEGLKFMVYLQKENIIDESGMPKERFSAEFPKEGPSILRIQQVVRGDSAAYFCASSPGTGFNYGYTFGSGTRLTVV.

CDR3 in amino acids: CASSLRGPGAFF. In DNA form, the CDR3 reads TGTGCCAGCAGTTTAAGGGGGCCGGGAGCTTTCTTT. The chain recombines TRBV27 with TRBJ1-1; the match to TRBD1 covers 7 bases. After removal of 2 bases from V and 10 bases from J, the junction contained 4 bases not matched to a gene. This CDR3 is built from 12 residues. Germline V gene sequence: CDR1 MNHEY, CDR2 SMNVEV (reference sequence).

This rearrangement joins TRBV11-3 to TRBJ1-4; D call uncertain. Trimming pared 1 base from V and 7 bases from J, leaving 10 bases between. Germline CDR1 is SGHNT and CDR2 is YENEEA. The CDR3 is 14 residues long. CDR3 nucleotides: TGTGCCAGCAGCTTAGGGTCAGGAGGTGAAAAACTGTTTTTT. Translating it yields CASSLGSGGEKLFF.

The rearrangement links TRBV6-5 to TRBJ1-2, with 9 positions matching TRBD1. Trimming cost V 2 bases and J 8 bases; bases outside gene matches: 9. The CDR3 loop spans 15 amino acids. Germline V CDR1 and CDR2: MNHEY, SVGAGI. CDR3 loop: CASSYVGTGLRGYTF. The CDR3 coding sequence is TGTGCCAGCAGTTACGTCGGGACAGGGCTGCGCGGCTACACCTTC.

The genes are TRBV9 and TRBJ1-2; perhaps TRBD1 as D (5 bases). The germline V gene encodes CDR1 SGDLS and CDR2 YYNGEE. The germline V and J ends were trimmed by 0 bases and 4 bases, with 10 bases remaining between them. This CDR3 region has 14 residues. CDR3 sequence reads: CASSVAGEGYGYTF. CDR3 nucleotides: TGTGCCAGCAGCGTAGCGGGGGAGGGCTATGGCTACACCTTC.

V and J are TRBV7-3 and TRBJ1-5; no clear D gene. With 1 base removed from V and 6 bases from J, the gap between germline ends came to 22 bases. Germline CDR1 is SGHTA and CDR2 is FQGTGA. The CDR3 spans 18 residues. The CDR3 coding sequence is TGTGCCAGCAGCTTAAAACCCCGGGAACTCCTACCCAGTCAGCCCCAGCATTTT. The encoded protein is CASSLKPRELLPSQPQHF. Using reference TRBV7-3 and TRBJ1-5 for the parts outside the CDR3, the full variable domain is GAGVSQTPSNKVTEKGKYVELRCDPISGHTALYWYRQSLGQGPEFLIYFQGTGAADDSGLPNDRFFAVRPEGSVSTLKIQRTERGDSAVYLCASSLKPRELLPSQPQHFGDGTRLSIL.

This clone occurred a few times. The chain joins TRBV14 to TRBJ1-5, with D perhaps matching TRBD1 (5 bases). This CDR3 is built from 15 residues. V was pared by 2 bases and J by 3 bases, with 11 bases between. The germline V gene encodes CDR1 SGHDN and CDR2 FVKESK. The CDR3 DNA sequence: TGTGCCAGCAGCCAACTTGGGGGGTTCAATCAGCCCCAGCATTTT. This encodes CASSQLGGFNQPQHF.

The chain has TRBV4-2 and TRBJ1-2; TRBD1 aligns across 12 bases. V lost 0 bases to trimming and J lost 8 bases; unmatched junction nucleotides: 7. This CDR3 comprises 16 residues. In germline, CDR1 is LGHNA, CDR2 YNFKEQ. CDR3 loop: CASSQETGDRGRGYTF. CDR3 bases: TGTGCCAGCAGCCAAGAGACCGGGGACAGGGGGCGAGGCTACACCTTC.

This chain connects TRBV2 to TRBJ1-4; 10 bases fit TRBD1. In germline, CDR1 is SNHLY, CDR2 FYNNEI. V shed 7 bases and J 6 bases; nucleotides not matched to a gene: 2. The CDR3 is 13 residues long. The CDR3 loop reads CASKDRGHEKLFF. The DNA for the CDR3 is TGTGCCAGCAAAGACAGGGGGCATGAAAAACTGTTTTTT. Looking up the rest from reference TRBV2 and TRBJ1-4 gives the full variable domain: EPEVTQTPSHQVTQMGQEVILRCVPISNHLYFYWYRQILGQKVEFLVSFYNNEISEKSEIFDDQFSVERPDGSNFTLKIRSTKLEDSAMYFCASKDRGHEKLFFGSGTQLSVL.

The CDR3 spells CASSFSTNSGTEAFF. Written as DNA, the CDR3 is TGCGCCAGCAGCTTCTCTACTAACAGCGGCACTGAAGCTTTCTTT. The chain carries TRBV5-1 and TRBJ1-1; D gene unclear. Germline CDR1 is SGHRS and CDR2 is YFSETQ. CDR3 size: 15 residues. V was trimmed by 2 bases and J by 4 bases, leaving 15 bases between them.

In DNA, the CDR3 is TGTGCCATCACCGGGGACAGTCCCTCTGGAAACACCATATATTTT. Translation: CAITGDSPSGNTIYF. The rearrangement joins TRBV10-3 to TRBJ1-3, with TRBD1 matching 7 bases. V lost 7 bases, J lost 0 bases, and 6 bases stayed unmatched. Per germline, CDR1 ENHRY and CDR2 SYGVKD. The CDR3 runs to 15 residues.

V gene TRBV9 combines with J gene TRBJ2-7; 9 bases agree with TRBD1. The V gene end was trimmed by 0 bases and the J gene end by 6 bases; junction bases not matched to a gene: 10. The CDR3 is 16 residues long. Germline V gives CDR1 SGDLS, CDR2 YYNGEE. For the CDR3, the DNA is TGTGCCAGCAGCGTAGGAGGACAGGGGCGAGGAGTCGAGCAGTACTTC. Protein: CASSVGGQGRGVEQYF.